This TCR beta chain was found in a study of T-cell memory formation after mild COVID-19. Whole-study context: Across donors, TCR clusters were largely donor specific. Overall study results and limits: Researchers could not confirm that second-wave clones peaking on day 37 targeted SARS-CoV-2.

Barcoded TCR alpha and TCR beta cDNA libraries with UMIs came from 5'RACE using constant-segment primers. TCRdb called the 5' RACE reads again in MiXCR, with one record for every CDR3 protein. The sample has a few hundred thousand distinct CDR3 sequences; over 15% are singletons. The CDR3 totals 12 residues. Trimming cost V 5 bases and J 5 bases, with 6 bases left between them. The germline V gene encodes CDR1 SGHAT and CDR2 FQNNGV. Points on this clonotype: Its antigen is not known.

The sequence derives from a man aged 18 to 35 who had mild COVID-19 (a few samples of this study predate the infection). Cell type and time point are not known. The V call is TRBV11-2, the J call TRBJ1-4; D gene ambiguous. The sequencing sample was made of PBMCs or a T cell subset sorted from them (not recorded which). CDR3 region: CASSQVNEKLFF. The CDR3 DNA sequence: TGTGCCAGCAGCCAAGTGAATGAAAAACTGTTTTTT.